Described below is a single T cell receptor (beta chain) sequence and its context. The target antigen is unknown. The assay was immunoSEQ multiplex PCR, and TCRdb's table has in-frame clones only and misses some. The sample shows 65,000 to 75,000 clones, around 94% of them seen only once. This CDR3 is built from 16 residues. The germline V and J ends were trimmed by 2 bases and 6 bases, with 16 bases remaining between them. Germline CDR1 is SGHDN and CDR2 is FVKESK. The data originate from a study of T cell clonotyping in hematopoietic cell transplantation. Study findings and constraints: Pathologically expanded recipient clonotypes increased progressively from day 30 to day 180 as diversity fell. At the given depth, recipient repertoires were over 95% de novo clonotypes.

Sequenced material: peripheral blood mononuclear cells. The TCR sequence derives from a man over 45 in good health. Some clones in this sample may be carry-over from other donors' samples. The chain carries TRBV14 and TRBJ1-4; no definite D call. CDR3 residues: CASSQSEGYPDEKLFF. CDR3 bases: TGTGCCAGCAGCCAATCAGAAGGGTATCCTGATGAAAAACTGTTTTTT.